This T cell receptor beta chain was sequenced in a study of response to subunit inactivated influenza vaccine. TCRdb re-called the RT-PCR reads through MiXCR, storing one row per CDR3 protein. The sample lists 150,000 to 200,000 distinct CDR3 sequences, over 9.5% occurring once. The V and J ends lost 5 bases and 3 bases, in that order; junction bases with no gene match: 15. CDR3 length: 19 amino acids. Germline CDR1 is SGHAT and CDR2 is FQDESV (reference sequence). These data were also reused for a study on T cells expressing NK-cell markers. Per that paper: Production of TCR beta cDNA relied on 5'RACE template switching with UMIs. The authors restricted sorting to alpha-beta TCR T cells with an anti-gamma-delta TCR antibody in several experiments. Among CD8+ T cells from over 5 donors, dominant NKG2C+ clonotypes accounted for about 1.0-7.0%.

V gene TRBV11-1 combines with J gene TRBJ2-3; 12 bases line up with TRBD2. This clonotype originated in a man between 45 and 60 years old who received an inactivated influenza vaccine. Sequenced here: CD8+ T cells sorted from PBMCs, sampled 11 to 12 days after vaccination. Here the CDR3 reads CASSPTLAGGPSITDTQYF. CDR3 in DNA: TGTGCCAGCAGCCCGACTCTAGCGGGAGGGCCTTCTATTACAGATACGCAGTATTTT. Full variable domain (remainder filled in from reference TRBV11-1 and TRBJ2-3): EAEVAQSPRYKITEKSQAVAFWCDPISGHATLYWYRQILGQGPELLVQFQDESVVDDSQLPKDRFSAERLKGVDSTLKIQPAELGDSAMYLCASSPTLAGGPSITDTQYFGPGTRLTVL.